This T cell receptor beta chain was sequenced during a study of cytomegalovirus exposure and HLA in healthy donors. This CDR3 region has 14 residues. The J segment lost 4 bases and the V segment lost 5 bases, leaving 3 bases of the junction unmatched. Germline values: CDR1 GTSNPN, CDR2 SVGIG (reference sequence). Researchers ran the PCR with 60 Vbeta and 13 Jbeta primers. Data came from immunoSEQ multiplex PCR; TCRdb stores just in-frame clones and leaves some out. The sample has roughly 120,000 clones, about 80% seen once. The V and J genes are TRBV30 and TRBJ2-1; TRBD2 matches 12 bases. The sample comprised PBMCs. This sequence was found in a male donor in good health and CMV-seronegative. The CDR3 coding sequence is TGTGCCTGGGGACTAGCGGGGATATACAATGAGCAGTTCTTC. Translated, it gives CAWGLAGIYNEQFF.